The clone carrying this TCR beta chain was seen only a few times. What it recognizes is unknown. These data belong to a study of regulatory T cells in long-lasting Graves disease. Study results and caveats: Patients with persistent disease shared fewer than 3,500 public clonotypes, outpacing the roughly 1,000 shared by new patients.

Time point meaning: newly diagnosed GD, antithyroid drugs for less than 3 months. With RNA extracted from PBMCs as input, the TCR library was made. CDR3 length equals 16 residues. CDR1 is SEHNR, CDR2 FQNEAQ, per germline (reference sequence). Trimming pared 7 bases from V and 2 bases from J, leaving 21 bases between. Investigators prepared the TCR beta libraries by applying iRepertoire HTBI primers and Arm-PCR of CDR3 regions. Each CDR3 protein gets one entry after TCRdb re-called the multiplex PCR reads with MiXCR. The sample has under 800,000 distinct CDR3 sequences; 16% are singletons. This sample was also put to use in a study of T cells in Graves' hyperthyroidism and ophthalmopathy.

This chain links TRBV7-9 with TRBJ2-7; tentative D call: TRBD1 (6 bases). The origin of this receptor is a woman between 25 and 40 years old with Graves disease. Source: peripheral blood mononuclear cells (PBMCs), taken at new diagnosis, from a patient treated with antithyroid drugs. CDR3: CASNSSGAYLTYEQYF. The CDR3, as DNA: TGTGCCAGCAACTCCTCAGGGGCCTATCTTACCTACGAGCAGTACTTC. Based on the CDR3 plus reference TRBV7-9 and TRBJ2-7, the full variable domain is DTGVSQNPRHKITKRGQNVTFRCDPISEHNRLYWYRQTLGQGPEFLTYFQNEAQLEKSRLLSDRFSAERPKGSFSTLEIQRTEQGDSAMYLCASNSSGAYLTYEQYFGPGTRLTVT.